This T cell receptor (beta chain) derives from a study of cytomegalovirus exposure and HLA in healthy donors. The overall study: Among the approximately 400 donors who were genotyped, 70% to 90% fell in the genetic ancestry cluster that is associated with self-reported Caucasian donors. Study-wide results and limits: Later work found that TCR association rates differed between HLA loci; DRB1 had the most and HLA-C the fewest. In an earlier analysis, in around 590 donors, most V segments appeared productive either ~90% or ~30% of the time.

This clone turned up a few times. Its antigen remains unidentified. The CDR3 has 14 residues. The junction had 13 bases not matched to a gene; V was cut back by 3 bases and J by 12 bases. Germline loops: CDR1 SGHAT, CDR2 FQNNGV. PCR used 60 Vbeta primers and 13 Jbeta primers. Libraries were prepared by immunoSEQ multiplex PCR; TCRdb keeps only in-frame clonotypes and omits some of them. Of roughly 140,000 clones listed, about 79% are singletons. The rearrangement links TRBV11-2 to TRBJ1-2; 7 bases agree with TRBD1. The receptor comes from a male donor in good health and CMV-seronegative. The sample consisted of PBMCs. In DNA form, the CDR3 reads TGTGCCAGCAGCTTGGGCCGGCGGGACAGTCCCGACACCTTC. This codes for CASSLGRRDSPDTF. Based on the CDR3 plus reference TRBV11-2 and TRBJ1-2, the full variable domain is EAGVAQSPRYKIIEKRQSVAFWCNPISGHATLYWYQQILGQGPKLLIQFQNNGVVDDSQLPKDRFSAERLKGVDSTLKIQPAKLEDSAVYLCASSLGRRDSPDTFGSGTRLTVV.